This TCR beta chain was recorded in a study of CD8 T cells in ankylosing spondylitis. Overall study findings and caveats: Ankylosing spondylitis blood appeared to be characterized by a TCR beta motif of 7 to 9 highly homologous variants. Enrichment of disease-linked clones was reportedly significant in matched ankylosing spondylitis synovial fluid.

TCRdb used MiXCR to reprocess the 5' RACE reads, holding one entry per CDR3 protein. The table records roughly 670,000 distinct CDR3 sequences, about 20% of them present only once. This clonotype was observed a few times. No antigen is known for it. The CDR3 spans 17 residues. Between the trimmed V and J ends, which lost 2 bases and 0 bases, there was a span of 14 bases. Germline CDR1 and CDR2: MDHEN and SYDVKM. The sequenced sample consisted of blood, either unsorted or a sorted T cell fraction (not recorded which). The receptor comes from a male donor with ankylosing spondylitis. The chain recombines TRBV28 with TRBJ2-4; the D call may be TRBD1 or TRBD2 (5 bases each). In nucleotides, the CDR3 is TGTGCCAGCAGTTTAGGGGCCGGGGATTTAGCCAAAAACATTCAGTACTTC. As protein: CASSLGAGDLAKNIQYF.